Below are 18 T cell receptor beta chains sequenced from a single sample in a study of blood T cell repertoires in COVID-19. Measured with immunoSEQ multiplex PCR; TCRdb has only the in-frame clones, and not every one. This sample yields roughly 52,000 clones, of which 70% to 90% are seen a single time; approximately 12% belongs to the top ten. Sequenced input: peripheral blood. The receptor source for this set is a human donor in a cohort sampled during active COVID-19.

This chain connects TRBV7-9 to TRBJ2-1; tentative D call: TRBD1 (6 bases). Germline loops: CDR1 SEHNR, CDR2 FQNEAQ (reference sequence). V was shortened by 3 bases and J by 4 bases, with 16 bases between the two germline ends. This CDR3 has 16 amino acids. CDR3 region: CASSFVARGEYNEQFF. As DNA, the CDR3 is TGTGCCAGCAGCTTCGTGGCCAGGGGTGAGTACAATGAGCAGTTCTTC.

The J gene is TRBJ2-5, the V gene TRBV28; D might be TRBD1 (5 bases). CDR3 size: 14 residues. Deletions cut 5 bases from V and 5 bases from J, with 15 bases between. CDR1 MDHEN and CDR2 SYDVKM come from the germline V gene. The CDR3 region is CASSLTGREETQYF. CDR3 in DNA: TGTGCCAGCAGTCTTACAGGACGCGAGGAGACCCAGTACTTC.

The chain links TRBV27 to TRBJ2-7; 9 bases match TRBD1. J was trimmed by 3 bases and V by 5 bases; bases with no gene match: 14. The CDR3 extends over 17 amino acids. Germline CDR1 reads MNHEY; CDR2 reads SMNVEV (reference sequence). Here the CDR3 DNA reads TGTGCCAGCAGTGCCGGGACAGGGCGACCTCTTGACTACGAGCAGTACTTC. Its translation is CASSAGTGRPLDYEQYF.

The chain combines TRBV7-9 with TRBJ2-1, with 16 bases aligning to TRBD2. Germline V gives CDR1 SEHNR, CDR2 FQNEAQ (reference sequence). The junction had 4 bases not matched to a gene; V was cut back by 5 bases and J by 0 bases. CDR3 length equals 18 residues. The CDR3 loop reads CASSGGLAGGPSYNEQFF. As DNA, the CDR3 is TGTGCCAGCAGCGGGGGACTAGCGGGAGGGCCCTCCTACAATGAGCAGTTCTTC. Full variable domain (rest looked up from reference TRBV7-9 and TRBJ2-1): DTGVSQNPRHKITKRGQNVTFRCDPISEHNRLYWYRQTLGQGPEFLTYFQNEAQLEKSRLLSDRFSAERPKGSFSTLEIQRTEQGDSAMYLCASSGGLAGGPSYNEQFFGPGTRLTVL.

The CDR3 bases are TGTGCCAGCAGTGAAGCGCGGGGATACACTGAAGCTTTCTTT. This encodes CASSEARGYTEAFF. V usage is TRBV2 and J usage is TRBJ1-1; D gene ambiguous. CDR3 length equals 14 residues. Trimming cost V 0 bases and J 3 bases, with 8 bases left between them. In germline, CDR1 is SNHLY, CDR2 FYNNEI.

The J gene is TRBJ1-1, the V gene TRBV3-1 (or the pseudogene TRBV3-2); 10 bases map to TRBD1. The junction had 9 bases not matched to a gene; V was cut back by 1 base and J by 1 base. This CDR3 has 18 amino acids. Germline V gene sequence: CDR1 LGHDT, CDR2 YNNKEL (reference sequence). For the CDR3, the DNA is TGTGCCAGCAGCCAAGGGGGACAGGGGCAAAGAAGGAACACTGAAGCTTTCTTT. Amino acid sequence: CASSQGGQGQRRNTEAFF.

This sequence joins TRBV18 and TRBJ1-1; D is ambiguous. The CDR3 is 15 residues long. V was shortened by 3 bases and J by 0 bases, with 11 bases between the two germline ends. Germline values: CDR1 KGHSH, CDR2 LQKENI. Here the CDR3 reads CASSPGGRMNTEAFF. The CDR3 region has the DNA TGTGCCAGCTCACCGGGAGGGAGGATGAACACTGAAGCTTTCTTT. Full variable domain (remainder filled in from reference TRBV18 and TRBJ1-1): NAGVMQNPRHLVRRRGQEARLRCSPMKGHSHVYWYRQLPEEGLKFMVYLQKENIIDESGMPKERFSAEFPKEGPSILRIQQVVRGDSAAYFCASSPGGRMNTEAFFGQGTRLTVV.

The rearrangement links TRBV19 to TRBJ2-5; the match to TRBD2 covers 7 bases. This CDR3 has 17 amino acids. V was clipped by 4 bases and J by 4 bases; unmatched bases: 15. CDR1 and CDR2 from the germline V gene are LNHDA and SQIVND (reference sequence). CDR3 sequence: CASSTQGLVSRPETQYF. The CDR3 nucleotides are TGTGCCAGTAGTACCCAAGGACTAGTCAGCAGACCAGAGACCCAGTACTTC.

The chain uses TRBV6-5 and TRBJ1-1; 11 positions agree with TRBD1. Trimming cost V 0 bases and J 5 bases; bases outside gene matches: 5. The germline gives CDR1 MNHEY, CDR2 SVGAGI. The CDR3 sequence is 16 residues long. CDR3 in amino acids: CASSYSLDRGLTEAFF. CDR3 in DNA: TGTGCCAGCAGTTACTCGCTGGACAGGGGGCTTACTGAAGCTTTCTTT.

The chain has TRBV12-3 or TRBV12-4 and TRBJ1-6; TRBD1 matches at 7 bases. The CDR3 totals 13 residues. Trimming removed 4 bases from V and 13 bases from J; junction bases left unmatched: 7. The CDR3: CASSYDRDRPLHF. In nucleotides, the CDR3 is TGTGCCAGCAGTTATGACAGGGACCGGCCCCTCCACTTT.

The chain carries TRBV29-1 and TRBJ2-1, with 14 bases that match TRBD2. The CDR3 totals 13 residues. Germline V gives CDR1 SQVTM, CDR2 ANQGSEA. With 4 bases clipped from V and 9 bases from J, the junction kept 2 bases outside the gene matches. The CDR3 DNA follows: TGCAGCGTTGGACTAGCGGGAGGGACTGAGCAGTTCTTC. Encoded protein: CSVGLAGGTEQFF.

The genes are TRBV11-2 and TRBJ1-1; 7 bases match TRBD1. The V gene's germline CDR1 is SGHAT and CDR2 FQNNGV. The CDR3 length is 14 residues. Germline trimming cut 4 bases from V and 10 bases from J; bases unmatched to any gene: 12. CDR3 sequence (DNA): TGTGCCAGCAGCTCGAGGGGACTCCCAGGGGGAGCTTTCTTT. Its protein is CASSSRGLPGGAFF.

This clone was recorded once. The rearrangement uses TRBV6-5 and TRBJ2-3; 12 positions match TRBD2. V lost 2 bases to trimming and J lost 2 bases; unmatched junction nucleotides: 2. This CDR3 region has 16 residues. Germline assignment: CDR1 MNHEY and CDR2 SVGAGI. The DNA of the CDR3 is TGTGCCAGCAGTTACGGGACTAGCGGGTACACAGATACGCAGTATTTT. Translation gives CASSYGTSGYTDTQYF.

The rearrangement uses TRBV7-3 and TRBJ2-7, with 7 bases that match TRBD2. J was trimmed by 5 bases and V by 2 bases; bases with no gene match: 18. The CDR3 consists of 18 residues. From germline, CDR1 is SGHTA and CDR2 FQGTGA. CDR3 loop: CASSLEASGGSRRNEQYF. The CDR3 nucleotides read TGTGCCAGCAGCTTAGAGGCTAGCGGAGGGAGTAGAAGGAACGAGCAGTACTTC.

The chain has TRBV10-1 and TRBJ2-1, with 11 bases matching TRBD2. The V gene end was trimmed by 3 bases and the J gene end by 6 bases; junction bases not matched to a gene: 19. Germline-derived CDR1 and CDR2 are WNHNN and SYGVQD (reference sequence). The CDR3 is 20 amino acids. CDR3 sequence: CASSDPGQGWSSGRFNEQFF. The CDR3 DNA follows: TGCGCCAGCAGTGATCCTGGACAGGGATGGTCTAGCGGGAGGTTCAATGAGCAGTTCTTC.

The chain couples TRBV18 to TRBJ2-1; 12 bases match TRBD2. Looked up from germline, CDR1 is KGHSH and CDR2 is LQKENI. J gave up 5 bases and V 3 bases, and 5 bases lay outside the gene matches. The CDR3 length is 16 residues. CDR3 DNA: TGTGCCAGCTCACCCACTAGCGGGAGGCCCGACAATGAGCAGTTCTTC. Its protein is CASSPTSGRPDNEQFF.

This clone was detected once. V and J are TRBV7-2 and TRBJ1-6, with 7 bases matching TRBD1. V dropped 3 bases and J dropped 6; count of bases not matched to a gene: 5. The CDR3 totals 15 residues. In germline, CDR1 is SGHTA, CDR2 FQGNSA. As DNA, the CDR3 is TGTGCCAGCAGCTTTGTGACAGGGCTTAATTCACCCCTCCACTTT. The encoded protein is CASSFVTGLNSPLHF.

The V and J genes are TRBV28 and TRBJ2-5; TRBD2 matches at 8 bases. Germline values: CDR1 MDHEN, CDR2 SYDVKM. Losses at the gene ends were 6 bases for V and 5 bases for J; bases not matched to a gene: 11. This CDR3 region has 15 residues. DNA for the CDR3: TGTGCCAGCAGGCCCCGGTGGGCGGGAGGTGAGACCCAGTACTTC. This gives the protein CASRPRWAGGETQYF.